Shown below are 24 T cell receptor beta chains from a single sample sequenced in a study of shared clonotypes between healthy human individuals. Some clones are missing from TCRdb's copy, which holds only in-frame ones; the method was immunoSEQ multiplex PCR. The sample shows a few hundred thousand clones, around three quarters of them seen only once. Material for sequencing was PBMCs. The receptors here all came from a middle-aged woman in good health. Some clones in this sample may be carry-over from other donors' samples.

The chain combines TRBV6-6 with TRBJ1-5; the D is unclear. This CDR3 is 12 amino acids long. CDR1 and CDR2 (germline): MNHNY, SVGAGI (reference sequence). V was clipped by 6 bases and J by 6 bases, with 9 bases between them. The CDR3 is CASSTGIQPQHF. The CDR3 DNA is TGTGCCAGCAGCACGGGGATTCAGCCCCAGCATTTT.

This rearrangement joins TRBV5-6 to TRBJ1-1, with TRBD1 identical over 7 bases. The CDR3 length is 14 residues. Germline V gene sequence: CDR1 SGHDT, CDR2 YYEEEE. With 4 bases clipped from V and 0 bases from J, the junction kept 3 bases outside the gene matches. Here the CDR3 DNA reads TGTGCCAGCAGCGTGGGACAGCTGAACACTGAAGCTTTCTTT. The encoded protein is CASSVGQLNTEAFF.

Note on this clone: This may be a read error: a much more frequent sequence differs by one nucleotide. The chain combines TRBV5-1 with TRBJ1-1, with TRBD1 matching over 7 bases. J lost 5 bases, V lost 1 base, and 11 bases had no gene match. The germline V gene has CDR1 SGHRS and CDR2 YFSETQ. This CDR3 is 16 amino acids long. CDR3: CASSLIPQSGGTEAFF. The CDR3 coding sequence is TGCGCCAGCAGCTTGATACCGCAGTCAGGGGGGACTGAAGCTTTCTTT.

This chain links TRBV5-6 with TRBJ2-5; D is possibly TRBD1 (6 bases). This CDR3 comprises 15 residues. Trimming removed 2 bases at V and 2 bases at J, with 13 bases between. Germline assignment: CDR1 SGHDT and CDR2 YYEEEE. CDR3 coding DNA: TGTGCCAGCAGCTTTCGTTCCAGGGGACAAGAGACCCAGTACTTC. It yields the protein CASSFRSRGQETQYF.

The rearrangement joins TRBV10-3 to TRBJ2-7; D remains unclear. The CDR3 totals 14 residues. Germline V gene data show CDR1 as ENHRY and CDR2 as SYGVKD. The ends were cut back, 2 bases at V and 4 bases at J, with 12 bases in the middle. CDR3 residues: CAISEGWASYEQYF. CDR3 sequence (DNA): TGTGCCATCAGTGAGGGGTGGGCTAGTTACGAGCAGTACTTC.

Concerning this clone: With only one base between it and a far larger clone, this is likely a read error. The chain combines TRBV27 with TRBJ2-7, with D perhaps TRBD2 (5 bases). Germline V lookup: CDR1 MNHEY, CDR2 SMNVEV (reference sequence). The CDR3 loop spans 13 amino acids. The V and J ends lost 6 bases and 5 bases respectively, with 14 bases between them. The CDR3 loop reads CASRDRTGHEQYF. DNA for the CDR3: TGTGCCAGCAGGGATAGGACTGGCCACGAGCAGTACTTC.

The chain uses TRBV2 and TRBJ2-1, with D perhaps matching TRBD2 (5 bases). V was shortened by 8 bases and J by 2 bases, with 7 bases between the two germline ends. Germline CDR1 reads SNHLY; CDR2 reads FYNNEI. The length of the CDR3 is 12 residues. The chain's CDR3 is CASGSPYNEQFF. The CDR3 DNA follows: TGTGCCAGCGGGAGCCCCTACAATGAGCAGTTCTTC. The whole variable domain, remainder taken from reference TRBV2 and TRBJ2-1, is EPEVTQTPSHQVTQMGQEVILRCVPISNHLYFYWYRQILGQKVEFLVSFYNNEISEKSEIFDDQFSVERPDGSNFTLKIRSTKLEDSAMYFCASGSPYNEQFFGPGTRLTVL.

Only one count was recorded for this clone. The chain employs TRBV5-1 and TRBJ2-5; D possibly uses TRBD1 or TRBD2 (5 bases each). From germline, CDR1 is SGHRS and CDR2 YFSETQ. Trimming left V 3 bases short and J 5 bases short, with 14 bases between. CDR3 length: 14 amino acids. The CDR3 loop is CASSSIGTGETQYF. In DNA, the CDR3 is TGCGCCAGCAGCTCGATTGGGACGGGTGAGACCCAGTACTTC.

This clone was counted a single time. The chain uses TRBV11-3 and TRBJ2-7, with 7 bases matching TRBD1. Looked up from germline, CDR1 is SGHNT and CDR2 is YENEEA. J lost 6 bases, V lost 0 bases, and 8 bases had no gene match. The CDR3 covers 15 residues. CDR3 in DNA: TGTGCCAGCAGCTTAGAGGGACAGAGAGGTGGCGAGCAGTACTTC. This sequence encodes CASSLEGQRGGEQYF.

This clone was counted once. The chain uses TRBV5-1 and TRBJ1-5; 9 bases map to TRBD1. The V and J ends lost 0 bases and 3 bases, in that order; junction bases with no gene match: 1. CDR3 size: 15 residues. CDR1 SGHRS and CDR2 YFSETQ come from the germline V gene. CDR3 amino acids: CASSLGDRDNQPQHF. The CDR3 region has the DNA TGCGCCAGCAGCTTGGGGGACAGGGACAATCAGCCCCAGCATTTT. The whole variable domain, filled in from reference TRBV5-1 and TRBJ1-5, reads KAGVTQTPRYLIKTRGQQVTLSCSPISGHRSVSWYQQTPGQGLQFLFEYFSETQRNKGNFPGRFSGRQFSNSRSEMNVSTLELGDSALYLCASSLGDRDNQPQHFGDGTRLSIL.

This rearrangement joins TRBV7-3 to TRBJ2-1, with 10 positions matching TRBD2. J lost 3 bases, V lost 2 bases, and 10 bases had no gene match. This CDR3 comprises 18 residues. CDR1 is SGHTA, CDR2 FQGTGA, per germline. The CDR3 region has the DNA TGTGCCAGCAGCTTAGGGGCTAGCGGGAGCTTCGTCTACAATGAGCAGTTCTTC. Amino acids: CASSLGASGSFVYNEQFF.

The chain is built from TRBV21-1 and TRBJ1-3; the table's TRBD1 call for D was not verified on the DNA. TRBV21-1 is a pseudogene segment. This CDR3 spans 17 amino acids. The CDR3 region is CASSYEQGADSGNTIYF. DNA for the CDR3: TGTGCCAGCAGCTATGAACAGGGGGCAGATTCTGGAAACACCATATATTTT.

This chain connects TRBV7-9 to TRBJ2-5; maybe TRBD1 (6 bases). Trimming took off 3 bases at V and 3 bases at J, with 14 bases between the two ends. Germline V lookup: CDR1 SEHNR, CDR2 FQNEAQ (reference sequence). The CDR3 consists of 15 residues. CDR3 amino acids: CASSLMGAREETQYF. CDR3 in DNA: TGTGCCAGCAGCTTGATGGGGGCAAGGGAAGAGACCCAGTACTTC.

The V call is TRBV30, the J call TRBJ2-5; weak D call: TRBD2 (5 bases). Trimming removed 0 bases from V and 4 bases from J, with 9 bases in between. Germline V CDR1 and CDR2: GTSNPN, SVGIG (reference sequence). The CDR3 totals 13 residues. The CDR3 loop reads CAWSVLGRETQYF. CDR3 coding DNA: TGTGCCTGGAGTGTATTGGGGAGAGAGACCCAGTACTTC.

V usage is TRBV25-1 and J usage is TRBJ2-6; D possibly corresponds to TRBD1 (5 bases). The V end was cut by 7 bases, the J end by 5 bases, with 24 bases between. The germline V gene encodes CDR1 MGHDK and CDR2 SYGVNS. CDR3 size: 18 residues. This CDR3 is CASIHTKTGQSRANVLTF. CDR3 DNA sequence: TGTGCCAGCATACACACTAAAACTGGACAAAGTCGGGCCAACGTCCTGACTTTC.

J is TRBJ2-5 and V is TRBV7-2; 9 bases are a match to TRBD1. The trim removed 5 bases at V and 2 bases at J, leaving 3 bases unmatched. CDR1 and CDR2 (germline): SGHTA, FQGNSA. This CDR3 region has 14 residues. The CDR3 is CASSQDRGQETQYF. The CDR3, as DNA: TGTGCCAGCAGCCAGGACAGGGGACAAGAGACCCAGTACTTC.

The chain is built from TRBV7-9 and TRBJ2-7, with 11 positions matching TRBD2. CDR3 length equals 16 residues. Trimming removed 4 bases from V and 0 bases from J; junction bases left unmatched: 5. CDR1 and CDR2 from the germline V gene are SEHNR and FQNEAQ (reference sequence). CDR3 residues: CASSSLAGGRSYEQYF. The CDR3 nucleotides are TGTGCCAGCAGCTCCCTAGCGGGAGGCCGCTCCTACGAGCAGTACTTC.

Worth noting for this clone: A far bigger clonotype differs at one base, so this is likely a read error. The chain links TRBV30 to TRBJ1-6, with 7 bases matching TRBD1. The CDR3 length is 13 residues. The V gene's germline CDR1 is GTSNPN and CDR2 SVGIG (reference sequence). The CDR3 DNA sequence: TGTGCCTGGAGACGACAGGGTAATTCACCCCTCCGCTTT. Translation: CAWRRQGNSPLRF.

The chain combines TRBV30 with TRBJ2-3; 9 positions agree with TRBD1. With 0 bases clipped from V and 4 bases from J, the junction kept 5 bases outside the gene matches. CDR1 GTSNPN and CDR2 SVGIG come from the germline V gene (reference sequence). This CDR3 comprises 15 residues. The CDR3 is CAWSVGTGGPDTQYF. The CDR3 nucleotides are TGTGCCTGGAGTGTAGGAACAGGGGGCCCAGATACGCAGTATTTT.

This clone was recorded many times. Other DNA sequences in the sample encode the same CDR3. CDR3 residues: CASSEPGLAGVHEQYF. For the CDR3, the DNA is TGTGCCAGCAGTGAGCCGGGACTAGCGGGAGTCCACGAGCAGTACTTC. The chain recombines TRBV25-1 with TRBJ2-7; the match to TRBD2 covers 14 bases. After removal of 3 bases from V and 5 bases from J, the junction contained 6 bases not matched to a gene. Germline V CDR1 and CDR2: MGHDK, SYGVNS. The CDR3 covers 16 residues.

The chain is built from TRBV18 and TRBJ2-1; D remains ambiguous. Germline loops: CDR1 KGHSH, CDR2 LQKENI. V was cut by 3 bases and J by 10 bases, with 13 bases left in between. This CDR3 is 13 amino acids long. This CDR3 is CASSPPPGSEQFF. CDR3 DNA: TGTGCCAGCTCACCGCCACCGGGTTCGGAGCAGTTCTTC.

The genes are TRBV5-5 and TRBJ1-4; no definite D call. Germline CDR1 and CDR2: SGHKS and YYEKEE (reference sequence). The CDR3 is 13 residues long. Trimming left V 0 bases short and J 3 bases short, with 3 bases between. CDR3 loop: CASSLAANEKLFF. In nucleotides, the CDR3 is TGTGCCAGCAGCTTGGCTGCTAATGAAAAACTGTTTTTT.

J is TRBJ1-1 and V is TRBV28; D call uncertain. The CDR3 contains 15 residues. V was trimmed by 2 bases and J by 6 bases, leaving 16 bases between them. CDR1 and CDR2 from the germline V gene are MDHEN and SYDVKM. The CDR3 here is CASSLIGPRAAEAFF. The CDR3 bases are TGTGCCAGCAGTTTAATCGGACCCCGGGCAGCTGAAGCTTTCTTT.

On this clone: A far larger clone is just one base off, so this is likely a read error. The chain couples TRBV30 to TRBJ1-2; no reliable D call. CDR1 and CDR2 (germline): GTSNPN, SVGIG (reference sequence). Trimming took 0 bases from V and 2 from J, leaving 7 bases between them. The CDR3 length is 13 residues. CDR3 in DNA: TGTGCCTGGAGTGTATCAACAAACTATGGCTACACCTTC. The encoded protein is CAWSVSTNYGYTF. The full variable domain, rest sourced from reference TRBV30 and TRBJ1-2, is SQTIHQWPATLVQPVGSPLSLECTVEGTSNPNLYWYRQAAGRGLQLLFYSVGIGQISSEVPQNLSASRPQDRQFILSSKKLLLSDSGFYLCAWSVSTNYGYTFGSGTRLTVV.